These 19 T cell receptor beta chains share one sample of origin, sequenced in a study of blood T cell repertoires in COVID-19 (dated by TCRdb to 2018 to 2020). The library came from the immunoSEQ multiplex PCR assay. TCRdb retrieved this table from immuneACCESS and kept in-frame rearrangements only. Not all clones are present; in checked studies, unresolved V genes account for under half, and no reason is known for the remainder. Recorded for this sample are just over 90,000 clones; 70% to 90% of them occurred a single time. About 17% of the sample comes from the top ten. The sample taken for sequencing was peripheral blood. All receptors come from an elderly woman with acute or convalescent COVID-19.

The genes are TRBV9 and TRBJ2-1; D possibly corresponds to TRBD2 (7 bases). Germline CDR1 SGDLS, CDR2 YYNGEE. The ends were cut back, 4 bases at V and 8 bases at J, with 10 bases in the middle. The CDR3 contains 12 residues. The CDR3 nucleotides are TGTGCCAGCAGCCCGGGGGGCTATGAGCAGTTCTTC. Residues: CASSPGGYEQFF.

As DNA, the CDR3 is TGTGCCATCAGTGAATATCCAGGGGACACTGAAGCTTTCTTT. This encodes CAISEYPGDTEAFF. This sequence joins TRBV10-3 and TRBJ1-1, with a tentative D call TRBD1 (6 bases). Per germline, CDR1 ENHRY and CDR2 SYGVKD. The CDR3 totals 14 residues. V lost 3 bases and J 3 bases, leaving 11 bases between the germline ends.

The rearrangement joins TRBV5-1 to TRBJ1-1; TRBD1 aligns across 9 bases. Trimming cost V 4 bases and J 6 bases; bases outside gene matches: 7. The length of the CDR3 is 14 residues. The germline gives CDR1 SGHRS, CDR2 YFSETQ. The CDR3 here is CASSQGQGYAEAFF. In nucleotides, the CDR3 is TGCGCCAGCAGCCAAGGACAGGGGTACGCTGAAGCTTTCTTT. The full variable domain, in which reference TRBV5-1 and TRBJ1-1 provide the parts outside the CDR3, is KAGVTQTPRYLIKTRGQQVTLSCSPISGHRSVSWYQQTPGQGLQFLFEYFSETQRNKGNFPGRFSGRQFSNSRSEMNVSTLELGDSALYLCASSQGQGYAEAFFGQGTRLTVV.

This sequence joins TRBV7-2 and TRBJ1-5; a weak D match, TRBD1 (5 bases). CDR3 length: 15 residues. Germline CDR1 reads SGHTA; CDR2 reads FQGNSA. V lost 5 bases and J 6 bases, leaving 17 bases between the germline ends. CDR3 sequence reads: CASSLGGRVSQPQHF. For the CDR3, the DNA is TGTGCCAGCAGCCTCGGTGGCAGGGTGTCTCAGCCCCAGCATTTT.

This rearrangement joins TRBV6-6 to TRBJ1-6; TRBD1 aligns across 7 bases. This CDR3 has 15 residues. J was trimmed by 5 bases and V by 6 bases; bases with no gene match: 7. Germline CDR1 MNHNY, CDR2 SVGAGI (reference sequence). The CDR3 is CASSHRTGDNSPLHF. The CDR3 region has the DNA TGTGCCAGCAGCCACAGGACAGGAGATAATTCACCCCTCCACTTT.

The chain employs TRBV12-5 and TRBJ1-3; tentative D call: TRBD1 (5 bases). Trimming left V 2 bases short and J 2 bases short, with 13 bases between. The germline CDR1 and CDR2 sequences are LGHNT and FRNRAP. The length of the CDR3 is 16 residues. CDR3 sequence: CASGLIDSSTGNTIYF. CDR3 bases: TGTGCTAGTGGTTTGATCGACAGTTCAACTGGAAACACCATATATTTT.

The V gene is TRBV15, the J gene TRBJ2-3; 8 bases are a match to TRBD2. The CDR3 length is 14 residues. V trimming: 8 bases; J trimming: 2 bases; junction bases outside the gene matches: 6. Germline V gene lookup returns CDR1 LNHNV and CDR2 YYDKDF (reference sequence). CDR3 nucleotide sequence: TGTGCCACCGAGGGCGGGGGGACCACAGATACGCAGTATTTT. Protein: CATEGGGTTDTQYF.

This clone was observed once. The chain combines TRBV11-1 with TRBJ1-2; 9 bases map to TRBD1. The CDR3 has 16 residues. The V gene end was trimmed by 6 bases and the J gene end by 9 bases; junction bases not matched to a gene: 17. CDR1 is SGHAT and CDR2 is FQDESV in the germline V gene (reference sequence). The CDR3 DNA sequence: TGTGCCAGCAGTCAGGGACAGGGCTATGGGGATTCGAGCTACACCTTC. This translates into CASSQGQGYGDSSYTF.

The chain links TRBV7-8 to TRBJ1-1, with 7 positions matching TRBD1. The CDR3 length is 14 residues. The germline CDR1 and CDR2 sequences are SGHVS and FQNEAQ. V gave up 7 bases and J gave up 0 bases; unmatched junction bases: 5. The CDR3 spells CASISDRLNTEAFF. Written as DNA, the CDR3 is TGTGCCAGCATATCGGACAGGCTGAACACTGAAGCTTTCTTT.

The chain has TRBV5-4 and TRBJ1-6; unclear D gene. CDR1 is SGHNT and CDR2 is YYREEE in the germline V gene (reference sequence). The CDR3 covers 13 residues. The CDR3 DNA reads as TGTGCTCCCCCGTCAGGCCCTAATTCACCCCTCCACTTT. Translating gives CAPPSGPNSPLHF.

The table lists this clone with many counts. The CDR3 DNA reads TGTGCCAGCAGCGGGGGAGGGGGACAGGTCTACAATGAGCAGTTCTTC. Its protein product is CASSGGGGQVYNEQFF. The chain uses TRBV9 and TRBJ2-1, with D possibly matching TRBD1 (8 bases). The CDR3 runs to 16 residues. V lost 3 bases and J lost 3, with 16 bases in between. Germline V gene data show CDR1 as SGDLS and CDR2 as YYNGEE.

CDR3 DNA sequence: TGTGCCAGCAGTTCAACAGGGAAGGGGAATGAAAAACTGTTTTTT. Residues: CASSSTGKGNEKLFF. The chain combines TRBV6-5 with TRBJ1-4; maybe TRBD1 (6 bases). The germline gives CDR1 MNHEY, CDR2 SVGAGI. This CDR3 is built from 15 residues. Deletions cut 4 bases from V and 5 bases from J, with 14 bases between.

The J gene is TRBJ1-1, the V gene TRBV7-3; 7 bases match TRBD1. V trimming: 2 bases; J trimming: 1 base; junction bases outside the gene matches: 1. This CDR3 comprises 14 residues. Germline-derived CDR1 and CDR2 are SGHTA and FQGTGA. CDR3 residues: CASSLEGANTEAFF. DNA for the CDR3: TGTGCCAGCAGCTTAGAGGGGGCGAACACTGAAGCTTTCTTT. Drawing the rest from reference TRBV7-3 and TRBJ1-1, the complete variable domain is GAGVSQTPSNKVTEKGKYVELRCDPISGHTALYWYRQSLGQGPEFLIYFQGTGAADDSGLPNDRFFAVRPEGSVSTLKIQRTERGDSAVYLCASSLEGANTEAFFGQGTRLTVV.

This clone was observed a single time. V gene TRBV5-1 combines with J gene TRBJ2-7; D gene uncertain. Per the germline V gene, CDR1 is SGHRS and CDR2 is YFSETQ. The length of the CDR3 is 16 residues. V gave up 0 bases and J gave up 1 base, with 14 bases separating them. The CDR3 sequence: CASSLGAQVLSYEQYF. In nucleotides, the CDR3 is TGCGCCAGCAGCTTGGGGGCTCAGGTTCTTTCCTACGAGCAGTACTTC. Drawing the rest from reference TRBV5-1 and TRBJ2-7, the complete variable domain is KAGVTQTPRYLIKTRGQQVTLSCSPISGHRSVSWYQQTPGQGLQFLFEYFSETQRNKGNFPGRFSGRQFSNSRSEMNVSTLELGDSALYLCASSLGAQVLSYEQYFGPGTRLTVT.

V and J are TRBV2 and TRBJ1-1, with D perhaps TRBD1 (5 bases). Germline CDR1 reads SNHLY; CDR2 reads FYNNEI. The CDR3 has 15 amino acids. The V end was cut by 2 bases, the J end by 4 bases, with 14 bases between. For the CDR3, the DNA is TGTGCCAGCAGTGAAAACAGGCTGGGAATCACTGAAGCTTTCTTT. Translation gives CASSENRLGITEAFF.

The chain uses TRBV2 and TRBJ1-1; no reliable D call. The CDR3 totals 14 residues. The V end lost 7 bases, the J end lost 3 bases, and 15 bases lay between the germline ends. Germline V lookup: CDR1 SNHLY, CDR2 FYNNEI. CDR3 amino acids: CASMPEGGHTEAFF. The CDR3 DNA reads as TGTGCCAGCATGCCCGAGGGCGGGCACACTGAAGCTTTCTTT.

The chain couples TRBV5-1 to TRBJ2-2, with 11 bases aligning to TRBD1. V shed 3 bases, J shed 5 bases, and the junction held 0 bases outside the gene matches. From germline, CDR1 is SGHRS and CDR2 YFSETQ. CDR3 size: 14 residues. The CDR3 here is CASSWDRGTGELFF. CDR3 sequence (DNA): TGCGCCAGCAGCTGGGACAGGGGGACCGGGGAGCTGTTTTTT.

The genes are TRBV30 and TRBJ1-1; 8 positions agree with TRBD1. The CDR3 contains 13 residues. V shed 1 base, J shed 5 bases, and the junction held 3 bases outside the gene matches. Germline CDR1 is GTSNPN and CDR2 is SVGIG (reference sequence). The CDR3 nucleotides read TGTGCCTGGAGTGACAGGGGGGTGACTGAAGCTTTCTTT. This encodes CAWSDRGVTEAFF.

The chain has TRBV6-5 and TRBJ1-5; 8 bases line up with TRBD1. The CDR3 is made up of 15 amino acids. Germline lookup yields CDR1 MNHEY and CDR2 SVGAGI. The trim removed 6 bases at V and 2 bases at J, leaving 6 bases unmatched. This CDR3 reads CASRREGQGNQPQHF. The CDR3 region has the DNA TGTGCCAGCAGGCGAGAGGGACAGGGCAATCAGCCCCAGCATTTT.